This note documents a single T cell receptor beta chain sequence. The sample comes from a study of OX40 agonist ivuxolimab in advanced cancers. For the study at large: Prior checkpoint blockade (anti-PD-1, anti-PD-L1 or anti-CTLA-4) was permitted; over 30% had it.

Generated by immunoSEQ multiplex PCR, the TCRdb table keeps only in-frame clones and is missing some. The sample lists around 70,000 clones; 80% to 90% were seen once. This clonotype was sampled from an adult with an advanced solid tumor such as melanoma, head and neck, liver or kidney cancer. Here the sequenced sample was CD4+ or CD8+ T cells sorted from blood, taken in a trial of the OX40 agonist ivuxolimab.

This CDR3 reads CASSWGINEKLFF. CDR3 sequence (DNA): TGCGCCAGCAGCTGGGGGATTAATGAAAAACTGTTTTTT. V is TRBV5-1 and J is TRBJ1-4, with D perhaps matching TRBD1 (5 bases). The V and J ends lost 3 bases and 4 bases respectively, with 7 bases between them. This CDR3 region has 13 residues. Germline values: CDR1 SGHRS, CDR2 YFSETQ.